This T cell receptor beta chain emerged from a study of OX40 agonist ivuxolimab in advanced cancers. Study as a whole: A male proportion of over 70% was recorded, with mean age around 62 years and range roughly 20 to 85. More than 35% of patients had received prior checkpoint inhibitor therapy.

Study-level results: Expanded clones were, on average, more numerous among CD8+ T cells than CD4+.

As for this clone: Its antigen is undetermined.

Sequenced by immunoSEQ multiplex PCR; TCRdb stores in-frame clones only, minus some. The sample holds roughly 53,000 clones, 80% to 85% seen once. The TCR comes from an adult with an advanced solid tumor such as melanoma, head and neck, liver or kidney cancer. Sequencing used CD4+ or CD8+ T cells sorted from blood, obtained in a trial of the OX40 agonist ivuxolimab.

The CDR3 loop is CASSLSGMGGTQYF. For the CDR3, the DNA is TGTGCCAGCAGTTTAAGCGGGATGGGGGGTACGCAGTATTTT. The rearrangement joins TRBV28 to TRBJ2-3, with 7 nucleotides matching TRBD2. In germline, CDR1 is MDHEN, CDR2 SYDVKM. V gave up 2 bases and J gave up 8 bases; unmatched junction bases: 7. This CDR3 contains 14 residues.